The 29 T cell receptor beta chains in this list originate from one sample, sequenced in a study of T cell repertoires in aging, cancer and after chemotherapy. A mixed TRB-A/B primer pool amplified rearranged TRB by multiplex touch-down PCR. Via MiXCR, TCRdb re-called the multiplex PCR reads, giving one row per CDR3 protein. The data show 6,000 or so distinct CDR3 sequences, 35% to 45% seen once. The template was genomic DNA from peripheral blood, not RNA. The sample comprised blood. The receptors come from a human donor in good health.

This clonotype was observed a few times. The chain employs TRBV6-1 and TRBJ2-1; D not certain. The CDR3 loop spans 13 amino acids. The germline gives CDR1 MNHNS, CDR2 SASEGT. V lost 0 bases to trimming and J lost 10 bases, with 10 bases between them. The chain's CDR3 is CASSEAGRWEQFF. Here the CDR3 DNA reads TGTGCCAGCAGTGAAGCGGGCAGATGGGAGCAGTTCTTC.

As regards this clonotype: The junction departs from the called germline gene at one end, perhaps through a read error. The chain links TRBV19 to TRBJ1-2; 9 bases align to TRBD1. This CDR3 is 15 amino acids long. Germline V gene lookup returns CDR1 LNHDA and CDR2 SQIVND (reference sequence). CDR3 loop: CASSIVRTGDYGFTF. The CDR3 DNA reads as TGTGCCAGTAGTATAGTCCGGACAGGGGACTATGGCTTCACCTTC.

The chain couples TRBV7-2 to TRBJ1-1; D is unresolved. V shed 1 base and J shed 1 base, with 10 bases lying between them. The CDR3 length is 15 residues. The germline V gene encodes CDR1 SGHTA and CDR2 FQGNSA. CDR3 in amino acids: CASSLVAGSNTEAFF. The CDR3 nucleotides read TGTGCCAGCAGCTTAGTTGCGGGCTCGAACACTGAAGCTTTCTTT.

This clonotype was seen a few times. This chain joins TRBV19 and TRBJ1-3, with D maybe TRBD1 (5 bases). The CDR3 sequence is 14 residues long. The germline CDR1 and CDR2 sequences are LNHDA and SQIVND (reference sequence). With 6 bases removed from V and 2 bases from J, the gap between germline ends came to 11 bases. The chain's CDR3 is CASRRGTAGNTIYF. In nucleotides, the CDR3 is TGTGCCAGTAGACGGGGGACGGCTGGAAACACCATATATTTT.

This clonotype was seen a few times. The chain uses TRBV29-1 and TRBJ1-1; D not certain. V gave up 5 bases and J gave up 1 base, with 11 bases separating them. Per germline, CDR1 SQVTM and CDR2 ANQGSEA. The CDR3 contains 13 residues. The CDR3 reads CSVLLGQNTEAFF. The CDR3 DNA sequence: TGCAGCGTTCTGTTGGGTCAGAACACTGAAGCTTTCTTT.

By share, this clonotype ranks as medium-sized (0.01 to 0.1%). This chain uses TRBV29-1 with TRBJ2-1, with D perhaps TRBD2 (5 bases). Germline assignment: CDR1 SQVTM and CDR2 ANQGSEA. CDR3 length equals 12 residues. The CDR3 loop reads CRTKSGSNEQFF. The DNA of the CDR3 is TGCAGAACGAAGTCGGGGAGCAATGAGCAGTTCTTC.

The chain joins TRBV18 to TRBJ1-1; 7 bases agree with TRBD1. The CDR3 is 17 residues long. CDR1 and CDR2 (germline): KGHSH, LQKENI. Trimming took 3 bases from V and 4 from J; bases not matched to a gene: 14. CDR3 sequence reads: CASSPLTGYPLVTEAFF. The CDR3 DNA sequence: TGTGCCAGCTCACCCCTGACAGGGTACCCTCTGGTCACTGAAGCTTTCTTT. The full variable domain, with the rest looked up from reference TRBV18 and TRBJ1-1, is NAGVMQNPRHLVRRRGQEARLRCSPMKGHSHVYWYRQLPEEGLKFMVYLQKENIIDESGMPKERFSAEFPKEGPSILRIQQVVRGDSAAYFCASSPLTGYPLVTEAFFGQGTRLTVV.

This clonotype was recorded a few times. The gene calls are TRBV19 and TRBJ2-1; 8 bases line up with TRBD2. Germline-derived CDR1 and CDR2 are LNHDA and SQIVND (reference sequence). This CDR3 is 17 amino acids long. The J segment lost 3 bases and the V segment lost 0 bases, leaving 7 bases of the junction unmatched. The CDR3 loop reads CASSIDSFSGDYNEQFF. CDR3 nucleotides: TGTGCCAGTAGTATAGATAGTTTTAGCGGGGACTACAATGAGCAGTTCTTC.

The J gene is TRBJ2-7, the V gene TRBV4-3; 8 bases are shared with TRBD1. From germline, CDR1 is LGHNA and CDR2 YSLEER. With 2 bases clipped from V and 4 bases from J, the junction kept 4 bases outside the gene matches. The CDR3 has 14 residues. As DNA, the CDR3 is TGCGCCAGCAGCCAACGGACAGGGAAGTACGAGCAGTACTTC. Translation: CASSQRTGKYEQYF.

There are a few counts of this clonotype. The rearrangement uses TRBV30 and TRBJ2-2, with TRBD2 identical over 7 bases. J lost 6 bases, V lost 3 bases, and 10 bases had no gene match. Germline CDR1 reads GTSNPN; CDR2 reads SVGIG (reference sequence). The CDR3 length is 15 residues. CDR3 bases: TGTGCCTGGAGGCGCTCCGGGACTACCGCCGGGGAGCTGTTTTTT. It is translated as CAWRRSGTTAGELFF.

This chain links TRBV6-2 or TRBV6-3 with TRBJ2-7; possibly TRBD1 for D (5 bases). Per the germline V gene, CDR1 is MNHEY and CDR2 is SVGEGT. The V end lost 8 bases, the J end lost 4 bases, and 15 bases lay between the germline ends. CDR3 length: 13 amino acids. The CDR3, as DNA: TGTGCCAGCGTCGACCCAGGGAATTACGAGCAGTACTTC. Translated: CASVDPGNYEQYF.

This clonotype was found a few times. The chain combines TRBV6-1 with TRBJ2-2, with a possible D match to TRBD1 (5 bases). Trimming removed 5 bases at V and 2 bases at J, with 18 bases between. Germline V gene sequence: CDR1 MNHNS, CDR2 SASEGT. The CDR3 is made up of 17 amino acids. The CDR3 DNA sequence: TGTGCCAGCAGTCGTACATGGGGCGAAAGAAACACCGGGGAGCTGTTTTTT. Translating it yields CASSRTWGERNTGELFF.

The J gene is TRBJ2-5, the V gene TRBV5-6; 11 bases align to TRBD2. Germline lookup yields CDR1 SGHDT and CDR2 YYEEEE. After removal of 4 bases from V and 2 bases from J, the junction contained 7 bases not matched to a gene. This CDR3 has 16 residues. The CDR3 sequence is CASSLLAGGTQETQYF. In nucleotides, the CDR3 is TGTGCCAGCAGCCTCCTAGCGGGGGGAACACAAGAGACCCAGTACTTC.

The chain combines TRBV10-3 with TRBJ2-1; D may be TRBD1 (6 bases). Germline lookup yields CDR1 ENHRY and CDR2 SYGVKD. Trimming cost V 6 bases and J 7 bases, with 16 bases left between them. The CDR3 totals 14 residues. Written as DNA, the CDR3 is TGTGCCATCAGGCCCCCAGGGGCAGTGAATGAGCAGTTCTTC. The encoded protein is CAIRPPGAVNEQFF.

The DNA for the CDR3 is TGTGCCAGCAGTAGACAGGGGACCGGCTCCTACGAGCAGTACGTC. Translating it yields CASSRQGTGSYEQYV. This chain links TRBV7-9 with TRBJ2-7, with 8 bases that match TRBD1. V trimming: 6 bases; J trimming: 0 bases; junction bases outside the gene matches: 7. The CDR3 has 15 residues. CDR1 and CDR2 from the germline V gene are SEHNR and FQNEAQ (reference sequence).

By sample share, this clonotype is large. The rearrangement joins TRBV19 to TRBJ1-5, with D possibly matching TRBD1 (6 bases). Germline-derived CDR1 and CDR2 are LNHDA and SQIVND (reference sequence). The CDR3 consists of 10 residues. The V gene lost 11 bases and the J gene lost 6 bases, with 8 bases spanning the gap. CDR3: CAAGAQPQHF. The CDR3 DNA sequence: TGTGCCGCGGGGGCTCAGCCCCAGCATTTT.

The rearrangement uses TRBV19 and TRBJ1-2; 10 nucleotides agree with TRBD1. Trimming at V came to 6 bases and at J to 4 bases, leaving 8 bases not matched to a gene. CDR3 length: 15 amino acids. The germline gives CDR1 LNHDA, CDR2 SQIVND (reference sequence). The CDR3 DNA is TGTGCCAGTAGCCACGGGACAGGGGAGGGCTATGGCTACACCTTC. This encodes CASSHGTGEGYGYTF.

As to this clonotype: A junction boundary mismatches the germline segment, possibly from a read error. V gene TRBV29-1 combines with J gene TRBJ2-3; D is possibly TRBD1 or TRBD2 (6 bases each). Germline assignment: CDR1 SQVTM and CDR2 ANQGSEA. CDR3 length: 13 amino acids. The CDR3 DNA reads TGCATCGTTGTCGGGGGCGGGACAGATACGCAGTATTTT. Encoded protein: CIVVGGGTDTQYF.

This clonotype has only a few counts. V is TRBV19 and J is TRBJ2-7; 8 nucleotides agree with TRBD2. The V gene's germline CDR1 is LNHDA and CDR2 SQIVND (reference sequence). CDR3 length equals 16 residues. V gave up 6 bases and J gave up 5 bases; unmatched junction bases: 15. The CDR3 region is CASSRTGGGHQNEQYF. CDR3 bases: TGTGCCAGTAGCAGGACGGGCGGGGGGCATCAGAACGAGCAGTACTTC.

The rearrangement uses TRBV12-3 or TRBV12-4 and TRBJ1-6, with D possibly being TRBD1 (5 bases). V lost 2 bases, J lost 7 bases, and 12 bases lay in between. The CDR3 has 15 amino acids. The CDR3 nucleotides read TGTGCCAGCAGTTTACCAGGGTTGGACAATTCACCCCTCCACTTT. Protein sequence: CASSLPGLDNSPLHF.

This clonotype was counted between two and nine times. The gene calls are TRBV27 and TRBJ1-6, with TRBD1 matching over 9 bases. Germline CDR1 and CDR2: MNHEY and SMNVEV (reference sequence). This CDR3 contains 15 residues. The J segment lost 11 bases and the V segment lost 5 bases, leaving 10 bases of the junction unmatched. The DNA for the CDR3 is TGTGCCAGCAGTCGACGGGACAGGGACATTCCACCCCTCCACTTT. Translated, it gives CASSRRDRDIPPLHF.

V and J are TRBV6-5 and TRBJ2-5, with D perhaps TRBD2 (6 bases). Germline assignment: CDR1 MNHEY and CDR2 SVGAGI. CDR3 length: 14 residues. V lost 6 bases to trimming and J lost 3 bases, with 14 bases between them. CDR3 nucleotides: TGTGCCAGCAGCGGGACGGGGGTAGAAGAGACCCAGTACTTC. Residues: CASSGTGVEETQYF.

This clonotype was observed a handful of times. CDR3 region: CASSKEGGQETQYF. The CDR3 DNA reads TGTGCCAGCAGTAAAGAGGGAGGGCAAGAGACCCAGTACTTC. The chain employs TRBV6-5 and TRBJ2-5; TRBD2 matches at 7 bases. The V gene end was trimmed by 5 bases and the J gene end by 2 bases; junction bases not matched to a gene: 5. The CDR3 totals 14 residues. CDR1 is MNHEY, CDR2 SVGAGI, per germline.

This clonotype was counted a few times. V and J are TRBV6-5 and TRBJ1-6; a possible D gene is TRBD1 (5 bases). V was trimmed by 2 bases and J by 7 bases, leaving 12 bases between them. Germline values: CDR1 MNHEY, CDR2 SVGAGI. The CDR3 has 15 amino acids. In DNA form, the CDR3 reads TGTGCCAGCAGTTACGGTGGCAGGGACAATTCACCCCTCCACTTT. It codes for CASSYGGRDNSPLHF.

The CDR3 reads CASSIRQGRPSSGNTIYF. CDR3 bases: TGTGCCAGTAGTATAAGACAGGGCCGACCATCCTCTGGAAACACCATATATTTT. The chain has TRBV19 and TRBJ1-3, with 7 positions matching TRBD1. CDR1 is LNHDA and CDR2 is SQIVND in the germline V gene (reference sequence). The V gene end was trimmed by 2 bases and the J gene end by 0 bases; junction bases not matched to a gene: 10. The CDR3 is 18 residues long. The variable domain in full, completed from reference TRBV19 and TRBJ1-3, reads DGGITQSPKYLFRKEGQNVTLSCEQNLNHDAMYWYRQDPGQGLRLIYYSQIVNDFQKGDIAEGYSVSREKKESFPLTVTSAQKNPTAFYLCASSIRQGRPSSGNTIYFGEGSWLTVV.

This chain connects TRBV20-1 to TRBJ2-1; TRBD2 matches 9 bases. Germline V lookup: CDR1 DFQATT, CDR2 SNEGSKA (reference sequence). This CDR3 region has 15 residues. V was pared by 3 bases and J by 4 bases, with 7 bases of the junction left unmatched. CDR3 sequence reads: CSARKASGIYNEQFF. For the CDR3, the DNA is TGCAGTGCTAGGAAGGCTAGCGGGATATACAATGAGCAGTTCTTC.

This clonotype is categorized as medium-sized. DNA of the CDR3: TGTGCCTGGGCAGGGGGAGCGGAGACCCAGTACTTC. Amino acid sequence: CAWAGGAETQYF. The chain has TRBV30 and TRBJ2-5; 7 nucleotides match TRBD1. Per the germline V gene, CDR1 is GTSNPN and CDR2 is SVGIG (reference sequence). CDR3 length: 12 amino acids. V gave up 5 bases and J gave up 5 bases; unmatched junction bases: 5.

The chain combines TRBV6-1 with TRBJ2-7; 10 bases are shared with TRBD2. Germline CDR1 MNHNS, CDR2 SASEGT. This CDR3 is built from 16 residues. After removal of 3 bases from V and 4 bases from J, the junction contained 9 bases not matched to a gene. CDR3 in DNA: TGTGCCAGCAGTGACCCCGGGACTAGCGTCGGTTACGAGCAGTACGTC. Protein: CASSDPGTSVGYEQYV.

V and J are TRBV5-6 and TRBJ2-1; a weak D match, TRBD2 (5 bases). V was trimmed by 4 bases and J by 6 bases, leaving 17 bases between them. The CDR3 has 15 residues. Germline lookup yields CDR1 SGHDT and CDR2 YYEEEE. The CDR3 nucleotides read TGTGCCAGCAGCCTGAGACTTTTTGGGAGCAATGAGCAGTTCTTC. Amino acids: CASSLRLFGSNEQFF.